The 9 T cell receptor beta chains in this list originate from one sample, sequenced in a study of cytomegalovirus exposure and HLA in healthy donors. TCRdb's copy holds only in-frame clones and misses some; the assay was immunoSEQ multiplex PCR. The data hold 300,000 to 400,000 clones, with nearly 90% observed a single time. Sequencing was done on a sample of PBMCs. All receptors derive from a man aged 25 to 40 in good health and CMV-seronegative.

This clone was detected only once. CDR3 loop: CASSLDKGADTQYF. The CDR3 bases are TGTGCCAGCAGCTTAGACAAGGGGGCAGATACGCAGTATTTT. This sequence joins TRBV7-6 and TRBJ2-3; possibly TRBD1 for D (6 bases). V was shortened by 1 base and J by 4 bases, with 9 bases between the two germline ends. In germline, CDR1 is SGHVS, CDR2 FNYEAQ. The CDR3 sequence is 14 residues long.

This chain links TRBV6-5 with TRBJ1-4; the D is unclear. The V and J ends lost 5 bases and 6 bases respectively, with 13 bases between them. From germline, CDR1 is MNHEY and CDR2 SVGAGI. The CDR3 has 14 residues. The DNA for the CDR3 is TGTGCCAGCAGTCCACCGGGTTCGGATGAAAAACTGTTTTTT. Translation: CASSPPGSDEKLFF.

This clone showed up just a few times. CDR3 DNA: TGCGCCAGCAGCTTGGCCCCAGCGGGGGGCCAAGAGACCCAGTACTTC. Translated: CASSLAPAGGQETQYF. This chain joins TRBV5-1 and TRBJ2-5; the match to TRBD2 covers 9 bases. The CDR3 loop spans 16 amino acids. CDR1 is SGHRS, CDR2 YFSETQ, per germline. V lost 0 bases to trimming and J lost 1 base; unmatched junction nucleotides: 4.

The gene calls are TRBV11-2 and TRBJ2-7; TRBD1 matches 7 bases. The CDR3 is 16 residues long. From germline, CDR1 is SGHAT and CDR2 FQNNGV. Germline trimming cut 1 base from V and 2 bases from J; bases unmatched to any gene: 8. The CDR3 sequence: CASSLVGGMFTYEQYF. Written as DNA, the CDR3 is TGTGCCAGCAGCTTAGTAGGGGGCATGTTTACCTACGAGCAGTACTTC.

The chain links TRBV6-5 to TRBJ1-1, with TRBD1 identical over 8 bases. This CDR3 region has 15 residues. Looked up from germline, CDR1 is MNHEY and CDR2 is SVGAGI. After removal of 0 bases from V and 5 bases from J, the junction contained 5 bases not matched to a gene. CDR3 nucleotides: TGTGCCAGCAGTTACTCGACAGGGGCGGGGACTGAAGCTTTCTTT. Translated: CASSYSTGAGTEAFF.

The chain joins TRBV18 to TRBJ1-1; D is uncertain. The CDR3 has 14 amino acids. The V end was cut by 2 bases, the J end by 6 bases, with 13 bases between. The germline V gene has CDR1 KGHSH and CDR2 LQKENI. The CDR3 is CASSPGRARAEAFF. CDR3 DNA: TGTGCCAGCTCACCAGGGAGGGCTCGGGCTGAAGCTTTCTTT. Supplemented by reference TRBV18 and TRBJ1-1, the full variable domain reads NAGVMQNPRHLVRRRGQEARLRCSPMKGHSHVYWYRQLPEEGLKFMVYLQKENIIDESGMPKERFSAEFPKEGPSILRIQQVVRGDSAAYFCASSPGRARAEAFFGQGTRLTVV.

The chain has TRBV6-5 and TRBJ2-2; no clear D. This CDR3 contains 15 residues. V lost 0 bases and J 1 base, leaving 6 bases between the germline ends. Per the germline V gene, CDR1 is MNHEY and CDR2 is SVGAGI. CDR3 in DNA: TGTGCCAGCAGTTACTCTTGGCAGAACACCGGGGAGCTGTTTTTT. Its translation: CASSYSWQNTGELFF.

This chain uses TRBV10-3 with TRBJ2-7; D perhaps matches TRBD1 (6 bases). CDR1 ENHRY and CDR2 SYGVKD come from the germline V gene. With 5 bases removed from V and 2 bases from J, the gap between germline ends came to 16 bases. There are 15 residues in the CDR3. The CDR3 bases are TGTGCCATCAGTCCAACTACAGGGAAACCCTACGAGCAGTACTTC. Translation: CAISPTTGKPYEQYF.

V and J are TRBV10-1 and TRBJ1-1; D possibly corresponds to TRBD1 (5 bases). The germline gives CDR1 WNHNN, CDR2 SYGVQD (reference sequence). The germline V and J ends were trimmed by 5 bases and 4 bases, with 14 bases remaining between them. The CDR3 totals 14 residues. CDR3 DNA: TGCGCCAGCAGTTCGGGACTGGGTCGCACTGAAGCTTTCTTT. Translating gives CASSSGLGRTEAFF.